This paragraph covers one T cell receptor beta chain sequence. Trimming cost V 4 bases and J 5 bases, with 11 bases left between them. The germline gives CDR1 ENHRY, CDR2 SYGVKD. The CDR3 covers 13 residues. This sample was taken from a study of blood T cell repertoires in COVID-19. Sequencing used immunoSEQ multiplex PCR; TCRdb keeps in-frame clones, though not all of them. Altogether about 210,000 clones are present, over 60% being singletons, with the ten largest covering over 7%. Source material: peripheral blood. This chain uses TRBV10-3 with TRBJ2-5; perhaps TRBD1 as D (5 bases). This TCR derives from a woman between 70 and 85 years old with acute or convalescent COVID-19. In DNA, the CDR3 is TGTGCCATCAGTGTTGGGGCAGAGGAGACCCAGTACTTC. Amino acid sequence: CAISVGAEETQYF.